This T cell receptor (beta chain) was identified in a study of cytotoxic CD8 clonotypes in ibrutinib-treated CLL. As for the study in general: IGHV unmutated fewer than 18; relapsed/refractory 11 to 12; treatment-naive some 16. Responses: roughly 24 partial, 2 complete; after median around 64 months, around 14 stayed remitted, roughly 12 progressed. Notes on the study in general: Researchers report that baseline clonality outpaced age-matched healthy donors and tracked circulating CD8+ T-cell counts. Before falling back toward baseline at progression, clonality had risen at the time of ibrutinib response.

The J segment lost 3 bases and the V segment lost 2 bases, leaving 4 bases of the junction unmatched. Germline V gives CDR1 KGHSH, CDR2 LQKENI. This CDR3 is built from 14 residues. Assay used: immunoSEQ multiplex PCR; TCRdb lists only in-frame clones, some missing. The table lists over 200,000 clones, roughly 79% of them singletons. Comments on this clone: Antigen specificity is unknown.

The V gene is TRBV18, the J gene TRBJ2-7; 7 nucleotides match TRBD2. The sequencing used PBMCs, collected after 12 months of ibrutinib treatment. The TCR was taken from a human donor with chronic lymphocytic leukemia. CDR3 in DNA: TGTGCCAGCTCACCAGGGACTACCCTCTACGAGCAGTACTTC. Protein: CASSPGTTLYEQYF.